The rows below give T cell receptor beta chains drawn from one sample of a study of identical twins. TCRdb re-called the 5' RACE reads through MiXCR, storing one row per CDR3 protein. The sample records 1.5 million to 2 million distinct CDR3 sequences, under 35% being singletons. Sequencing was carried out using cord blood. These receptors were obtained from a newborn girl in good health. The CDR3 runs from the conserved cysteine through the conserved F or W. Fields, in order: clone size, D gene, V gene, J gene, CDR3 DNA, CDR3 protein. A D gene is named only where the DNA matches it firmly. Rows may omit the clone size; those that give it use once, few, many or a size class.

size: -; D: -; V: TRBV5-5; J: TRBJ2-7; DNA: TGTGCCAGCAGCTTGGGACCAGGAGAGGCCTACGAGCAGTACTTC; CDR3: CASSLGPGEAYEQYF
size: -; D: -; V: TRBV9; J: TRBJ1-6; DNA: TGTGCCAGCGGAGGACGGGATAATTCACCCCTCCACTTT; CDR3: CASGGRDNSPLHF
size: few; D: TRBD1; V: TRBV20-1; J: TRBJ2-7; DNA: TGCAGTGCTAGGGGCCTTGGACAGGGCTACGAGCAGTACTTC; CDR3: CSARGLGQGYEQYF
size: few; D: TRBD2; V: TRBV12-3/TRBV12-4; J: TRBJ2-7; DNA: TGTGCCAGCAGTGGCGGGACTAGCGGGAGGAAGGACGAGCAGTACTTC; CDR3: CASSGGTSGRKDEQYF
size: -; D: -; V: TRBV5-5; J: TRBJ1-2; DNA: TGTGCCAGCAGCTCCGGGGTATACTATGGCTACACCTTC; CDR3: CASSSGVYYGYTF
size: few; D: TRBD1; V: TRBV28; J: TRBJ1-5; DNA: TGTGCCAGCAGTTCGGTGGACAGGGCCAATCAGCCCCAGCATTTT; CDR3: CASSSVDRANQPQHF
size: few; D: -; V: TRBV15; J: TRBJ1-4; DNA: TGTGCCACCAGCAGAGACGGAGGGCGTCACGAAAAACTGTTTTTT; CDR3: CATSRDGGRHEKLFF
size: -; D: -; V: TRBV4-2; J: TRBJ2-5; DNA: TGTGCCAGCAGCCAAGACTCCGGAATTCAAGAGACCCAGTACTTC; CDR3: CASSQDSGIQETQYF
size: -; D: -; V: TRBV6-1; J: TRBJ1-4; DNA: TGTGCCAGCAGTGAATTTGGGAAGACAGGAGGAGTTGGAAAACTGTTTTTT; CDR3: CASSEFGKTGGVGKLFF
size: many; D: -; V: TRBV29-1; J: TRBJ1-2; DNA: TGCAGCGGTGACCCCCCGGGGTATGAGGATGGCTACACCTTC; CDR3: CSGDPPGYEDGYTF
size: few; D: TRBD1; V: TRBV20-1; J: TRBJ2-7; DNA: TGCAGTGCCCACAGGGGACGCTCCTACGAGCAGTACTTC; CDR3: CSAHRGRSYEQYF
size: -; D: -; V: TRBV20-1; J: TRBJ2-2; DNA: TGCAGTGCTAGTCCCGGGGTAGACACCGGGGAGCTGTTTTTT; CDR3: CSASPGVDTGELFF
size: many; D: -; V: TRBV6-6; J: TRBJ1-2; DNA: TGTGCCAGCAGTTCGGGTTTTAGGGCTCATGGCTACACCTTC; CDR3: CASSSGFRAHGYTF
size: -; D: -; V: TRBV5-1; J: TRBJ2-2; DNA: TGCGCCAGCAGCTTGGTGATTAGCGGGAACACCGGGGAGCTGTTTTTT; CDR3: CASSLVISGNTGELFF
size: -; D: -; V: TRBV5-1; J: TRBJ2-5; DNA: TGCGCCAGCAGCTTGGGGGTAGCGGAAGAGACCCAGTACTTC; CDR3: CASSLGVAEETQYF
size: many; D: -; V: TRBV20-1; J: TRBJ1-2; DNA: TGCAGTGCTAGAGATCCACCGACAGAGAGGTTGGGTGGCTACACCTTC; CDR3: CSARDPPTERLGGYTF
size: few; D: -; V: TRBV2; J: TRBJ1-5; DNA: TGTGCCAGCAGTGACTTCCCCTGGTCGGCGGCTATCGGTCAGCCCCAGCATTTT; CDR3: CASSDFPWSAAIGQPQHF
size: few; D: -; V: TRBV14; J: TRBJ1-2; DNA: TGTGCCAGCAGCCAATTGGGCGCAGGCTATGGCTACACCTTC; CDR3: CASSQLGAGYGYTF
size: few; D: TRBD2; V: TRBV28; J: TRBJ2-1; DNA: TGTGCCATCAAACTAGCGGGAGGGTACAATGAGCAGTTCTTC; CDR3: CAIKLAGGYNEQFF
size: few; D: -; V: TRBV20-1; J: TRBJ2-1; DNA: TGCAGTGCTAGATGGTCTGGCAATGAGCAGTTCTTC; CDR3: CSARWSGNEQFF
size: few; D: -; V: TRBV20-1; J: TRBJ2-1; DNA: TGCAGTGCTAGAGATCGCTGGGGTTCCTACAATGAGCAGTTCTTC; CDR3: CSARDRWGSYNEQFF
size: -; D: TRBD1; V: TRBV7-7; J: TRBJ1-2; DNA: TGTGCCAGCAGCCCGATGACAGGGGGTAGGGACTACACCTTC; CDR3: CASSPMTGGRDYTF
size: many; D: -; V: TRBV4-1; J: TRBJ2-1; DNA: TGCGCCAGCAGCCAAGAATTCGCGGGGACCTACAATGAGCAGTTCTTC; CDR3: CASSQEFAGTYNEQFF
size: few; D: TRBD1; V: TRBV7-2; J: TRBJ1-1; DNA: TGTGCCAGCAGCTGGACAGGGGTAGCCCTTAAAGAAGCTTTCTTT; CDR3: CASSWTGVALKEAFF
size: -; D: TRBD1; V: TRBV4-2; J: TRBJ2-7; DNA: TGTGCCAGCAGCCAAGCTGGGGACAGCACGGAGCAGTACTTC; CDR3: CASSQAGDSTEQYF
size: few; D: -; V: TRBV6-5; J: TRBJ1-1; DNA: TGTGCCAGCTTTTCGGGGGGCCTGAACACTGAAGCTTTCTTT; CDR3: CASFSGGLNTEAFF